These T cell receptor beta chains were read from a single sample in a study of blood T cell repertoires in COVID-19. Here immunoSEQ multiplex PCR was the method, and the copy in TCRdb shows in-frame clones only, minus some. The sample contains some 73,000 clones, 75% to 95% of which appear only once. Specimen: peripheral blood. All receptors come from a human donor in a cohort sampled during active COVID-19. CDR3s include the opening cysteine and the closing phenylalanine or tryptophan. Fields, in order: V gene, D gene, clone size, J gene, CDR3 protein, CDR3 DNA. D genes are given only for firm matches. Clone size, where shown, is once, few, many, or a class for clones that have expanded.

V: TRBV14; D: TRBD2; size: -; J: TRBJ2-1; CDR3: CASSRSGTSTDEQFF; DNA: TGTGCCAGCAGCCGATCCGGGACTAGTACCGATGAGCAGTTCTTC
V: TRBV19; D: TRBD1; size: -; J: TRBJ2-7; CDR3: CASSRDRWYEQYF; DNA: TGTGCCAGTAGCAGGGACAGATGGTACGAGCAGTACTTC
V: TRBV2; D: TRBD2; size: -; J: TRBJ2-2; CDR3: CASSPGTRITGELFF; DNA: TGTGCCAGCAGTCCCGGGACTAGGATTACCGGGGAGCTGTTTTTT
V: TRBV12-5; D: -; size: once; J: TRBJ1-4; CDR3: CASRRGSNEKLFF; DNA: TGTGCTAGCCGCAGGGGCTCTAATGAAAAACTGTTTTTT
V: TRBV7-2; D: -; size: once; J: TRBJ1-4; CDR3: CASSLTGGFNEKLFF; DNA: TGTGCCAGCAGCTTAACGGGAGGCTTTAATGAAAAACTGTTTTTT
V: TRBV6-6; D: -; size: -; J: TRBJ2-2; CDR3: CASRLGGAPGELFF; DNA: TGTGCCAGCAGGCTAGGGGGGGCCCCCGGGGAGCTGTTTTTT
V: TRBV7-8; D: TRBD1; size: -; J: TRBJ1-4; CDR3: CASSLEGGGEKLFF; DNA: TGTGCCAGCAGCTTAGAAGGGGGCGGGGAAAAACTGTTTTTT
V: TRBV5-4; D: TRBD2; size: -; J: TRBJ2-1; CDR3: CASSLWRGASYNEQFF; DNA: TGTGCCAGCAGCTTGTGGCGGGGGGCCTCCTACAATGAGCAGTTCTTC
V: TRBV7-6; D: -; size: -; J: TRBJ1-1; CDR3: CASSRLIVQDNTEAFF; DNA: TGTGCCAGCAGCCGTTTAATCGTCCAGGATAACACTGAAGCTTTCTTT
V: TRBV13; D: -; size: -; J: TRBJ2-1; CDR3: CASSPRQNSYNEQFF; DNA: TGTGCCAGCAGCCCCCGACAGAACTCCTACAATGAGCAGTTCTTC